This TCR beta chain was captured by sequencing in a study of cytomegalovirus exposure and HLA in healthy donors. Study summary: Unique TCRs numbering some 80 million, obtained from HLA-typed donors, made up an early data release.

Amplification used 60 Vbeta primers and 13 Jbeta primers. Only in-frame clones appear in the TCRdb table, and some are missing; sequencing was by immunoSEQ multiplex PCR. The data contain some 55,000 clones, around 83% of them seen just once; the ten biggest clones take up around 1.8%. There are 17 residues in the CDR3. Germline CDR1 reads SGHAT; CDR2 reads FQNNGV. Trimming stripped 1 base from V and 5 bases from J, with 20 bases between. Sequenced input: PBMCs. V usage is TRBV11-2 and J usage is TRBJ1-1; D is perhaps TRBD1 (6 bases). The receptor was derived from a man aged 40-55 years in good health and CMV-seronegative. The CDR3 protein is CASSLGMNRVLRTEAFF. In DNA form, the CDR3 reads TGTGCCAGCAGCTTAGGAATGAACAGGGTGTTGAGGACTGAAGCTTTCTTT. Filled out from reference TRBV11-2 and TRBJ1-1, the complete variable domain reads EAGVAQSPRYKIIEKRQSVAFWCNPISGHATLYWYQQILGQGPKLLIQFQNNGVVDDSQLPKDRFSAERLKGVDSTLKIQPAKLEDSAVYLCASSLGMNRVLRTEAFFGQGTRLTVV.